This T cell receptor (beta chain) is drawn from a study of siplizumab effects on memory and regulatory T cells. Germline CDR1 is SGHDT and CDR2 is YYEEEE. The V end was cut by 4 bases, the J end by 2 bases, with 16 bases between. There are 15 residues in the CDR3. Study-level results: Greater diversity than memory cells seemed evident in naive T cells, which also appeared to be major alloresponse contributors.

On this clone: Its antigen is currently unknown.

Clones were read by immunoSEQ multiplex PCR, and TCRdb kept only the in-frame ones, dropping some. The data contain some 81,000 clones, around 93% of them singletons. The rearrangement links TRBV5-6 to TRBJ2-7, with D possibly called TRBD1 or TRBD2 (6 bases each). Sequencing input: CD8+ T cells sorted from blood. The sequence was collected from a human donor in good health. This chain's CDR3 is CASSLHGGTPYEQYF. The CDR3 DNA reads TGTGCCAGCAGCCTACATGGGGGGACACCCTACGAGCAGTACTTC.